These T cell receptor beta chains were read from a single sample in a study of blood T cell repertoires in COVID-19. TCRdb's table, derived via immunoSEQ multiplex PCR, lists solely in-frame clones and lacks some. This table has 200,000 to 300,000 clones, about 83% appearing once. Sequenced sample: peripheral blood. These receptor sequences come from a woman between 40 and 55 years old who had recovered from COVID-19. The CDR3 runs from the conserved cysteine through the conserved F or W. The D gene is left open where the match is weak. The size field is filled for only some rows; it gives once, few, many or a size class.

>TRBD2|TRBV5-1|TRBJ2-1|-
TGCGCCAGCAGCGTGGTACCCGGGAGGGACAATGAGCAGTTCTTC
CASSVVPGRDNEQFF
>-|TRBV10-3|TRBJ1-1|few
TGTGCCATCAGACCGGGGGTGAACACTGAAGCTTTCTTT
CAIRPGVNTEAFF
>-|TRBV5-1|TRBJ2-7|-
TGCGCCAGCAGCTTGGGGGCCCTCGGCGAGCAGTACTTC
CASSLGALGEQYF
>-|TRBV6-5|TRBJ1-6|-
TGTGCCAGCAGTTACTTAGGGGCGTCCTATAATTCACCCCTCCACTTT
CASSYLGASYNSPLHF
>-|TRBV4-1|TRBJ2-2|few
TGCGCCAGCAGCCAAATGGGCAGCAACACCGGGGAGCTGTTTTTT
CASSQMGSNTGELFF
>-|TRBV7-6|TRBJ1-6|-
TGTGCCAGCAGCTTAGACAGATATTATTCACCCCTCCACTTT
CASSLDRYYSPLHF
>TRBD1|TRBV29-1|TRBJ1-5|-
TGCAGCGCAGCAGGGGGGTCGGGCGATCAGCCCCAGCATTTT
CSAAGGSGDQPQHF
>TRBD1|TRBV9|TRBJ2-1|-
TGTGCCAGCAGCATGGCCGGGACAGCCTACAATGAGCAGTTCTTC
CASSMAGTAYNEQFF
>-|TRBV10-3|TRBJ2-1|once
TGTGCCATCAGTGCCCGTCCGGGACAAACCTACAATGAGCAGTTCTTC
CAISARPGQTYNEQFF
>-|TRBV11-3|TRBJ1-1|-
TGTGCCAGCAGCTTAGATCACTGGTTCGCTTTCTTT
CASSLDHWFAFF
>-|TRBV7-3|TRBJ2-2|-
TGTGCCAGCAGCCGTGGCGGGGTGGCCGGGGAGCTGTTTTTT
CASSRGGVAGELFF
>TRBD2|TRBV13|TRBJ2-3|-
TGTGCCAGCAGCTTAAGGGCGGGGGGGCAAACAGATACGCAGTATTTT
CASSLRAGGQTDTQYF
>-|TRBV19|TRBJ1-6|-
TGTGCCAGTAGTAGACAGAGCTCCTATAATTCACCCCTCCACTTT
CASSRQSSYNSPLHF
>TRBD2|TRBV11-3|TRBJ2-1|-
TGTGCCAGCAGCTCAACGGGGCATAGCGGGGAAGATGAGCAGTTCTTC
CASSSTGHSGEDEQFF
>-|TRBV6-6|TRBJ1-1|-
TGTGCCAGCAGTTACCAGGGGAGCACTGAAGCTTTCTTT
CASSYQGSTEAFF
>TRBD2|TRBV4-1|TRBJ2-7|once
TGCGCCAGCAGCCAGACCACGTACAGCGGGGCCTCCTCCTACGAGCAGTACTTC
CASSQTTYSGASSYEQYF
>-|TRBV11-3|TRBJ2-2|-
TGTGCCAGCAGCCCCCTTTCGGCGGCCACCGGGGAGCTGTTTTTT
CASSPLSAATGELFF
>-|TRBV5-6|TRBJ2-5|-
TGTGCCAGCAGCCCGGGACAAGGAGAGACCCAGTACTTC
CASSPGQGETQYF
>-|TRBV7-9|TRBJ2-1|-
TGTGCCAGCAGCTCCAATATAGTGCGCCATGAGCAGTTCTTC
CASSSNIVRHEQFF
>-|TRBV10-1|TRBJ2-4|-
TGCGCCAGCAGTGAGTCTGGTCACACAGCCAAAAACATTCAGTACTTC
CASSESGHTAKNIQYF